This TCR beta chain was documented in a study of post-analysis software for immune sequencing data. Study results and limitations: Strong co-clustering by F measure was seen for same-batch samples. Comparison with controls showed significantly lower normalized Chao1 diversity in multiple sclerosis patients. Roughly 5 TRBV segments, including TRBV5-6, TRBV5-1 and TRBV20-1, were more frequent in patients than controls.

This clonotype turned up a few times. Its antigen is unknown. The CDR3 has 14 amino acids. CDR1 is SGHTA, CDR2 FQGTGA, per germline. V lost 1 base and J 7 bases, leaving 11 bases between the germline ends. The library was made from cDNA and included unique molecular identifiers. The yield from about 1 to 10 million T cells was some 500,000 cDNA molecules in total. TCRdb recomputed calls from the PCR reads with MiXCR, one row per CDR3 protein. This table holds about 430,000 distinct CDR3 sequences, more than 30% found once. The sequencing input was blood. This receptor was taken from a girl aged 2 to 10 with multiple sclerosis. This chain uses TRBV7-3 with TRBJ2-4, with D possibly being TRBD1 or TRBD2 (6 bases each). CDR3 region: CASSLIGGTNIQYF. The CDR3 DNA reads TGTGCCAGCAGCTTAATAGGGGGGACTAACATTCAGTACTTC.